These 28 T cell receptor beta chains were all obtained from the same sample, sequenced in a study of identical twins. One entry per CDR3 protein results from TCRdb running MiXCR on the 5' RACE reads. The sample lists approximately 500,000 distinct CDR3 sequences; 20% to 25% were seen once. This same sample was also taken into another study, of T cells expressing NK-cell markers.

The sequenced sample consisted of CD4+ T cells sorted from blood. The receptors stem from a young woman in good health.

This chain joins TRBV7-9 and TRBJ1-6, with a tentative D call TRBD1 (5 bases). V dropped 4 bases and J dropped 5 bases, with 12 bases sitting between them. Looked up from germline, CDR1 is SEHNR and CDR2 is FQNEAQ (reference sequence). This CDR3 comprises 15 residues. CDR3 bases: TGTGCCAGCAGCTGGGGACCGATCAATAATTCACCCCTCCACTTT. Amino acid sequence: CASSWGPINNSPLHF.

This clonotype was detected a few times. The J gene is TRBJ1-1, the V gene TRBV29-1; D uncertain. CDR3 length: 9 residues. CDR1 is SQVTM, CDR2 ANQGSEA, per germline. This CDR3 is CTTGAEAFF. The DNA for the CDR3 is TGCACCACCGGGGCTGAAGCTTTCTTT.

The chain uses TRBV12-3 or TRBV12-4 and TRBJ2-7, with D hard to call. V was trimmed by 0 bases and J by 3 bases, leaving 6 bases between them. This CDR3 has 13 amino acids. The CDR3: CASSLAPNYEQYF. The CDR3 DNA sequence: TGTGCCAGCAGTTTAGCGCCCAACTACGAGCAGTACTTC.

This clonotype was picked up a small number of times. This sequence joins TRBV29-1 and TRBJ1-4; 11 bases match TRBD1. CDR3 length: 14 residues. Germline V lookup: CDR1 SQVTM, CDR2 ANQGSEA. Trimming cost V 6 bases and J 8 bases; bases outside gene matches: 8. DNA of the CDR3: TGCAGCGTCCTAGCCGGGACAGGGGGAGAAAAACTGTTTTTT. This codes for CSVLAGTGGEKLFF.

This clonotype was counted only a few times. This sequence joins TRBV29-1 and TRBJ2-7; the D gene is possibly TRBD2 (6 bases). Per germline, CDR1 SQVTM and CDR2 ANQGSEA. Trimming left V 7 bases short and J 7 bases short, with 17 bases between. CDR3 length: 12 residues. The CDR3, as DNA: TGCAGCGCGGGAGATTGGGTTTCGGAGCAGTACTTC. The encoded protein is CSAGDWVSEQYF.

This chain links TRBV24-1 with TRBJ2-7, with D unclear. V lost 1 base to trimming and J lost 7 bases, with 7 bases between them. CDR3 length: 12 residues. Germline V gene lookup returns CDR1 KGHDR and CDR2 SFDVKD. The CDR3 nucleotides are TGTGCCACCAGTGATTTTTGGGGAGAGCAGTACTTC. Encoded protein: CATSDFWGEQYF.

CDR3: CSAPRATQQYF. As DNA, the CDR3 is TGCAGTGCCCCCAGGGCCACCCAGCAGTACTTC. The genes are TRBV20-1 and TRBJ2-7, with a weak D call TRBD1 (5 bases). Germline assignment: CDR1 DFQATT and CDR2 SNEGSKA (reference sequence). CDR3 length: 11 amino acids. V was cut by 6 bases and J by 8 bases, with 14 bases left in between.

The rearrangement uses TRBV20-1 and TRBJ2-2, with TRBD1 matching over 7 bases. This CDR3 has 14 amino acids. Per germline, CDR1 DFQATT and CDR2 SNEGSKA (reference sequence). V shed 1 base and J 3 bases; nucleotides not matched to a gene: 2. The CDR3 DNA sequence: TGCAGTGCTAGAGTGGACAGGTACACCGGGGAGCTGTTTTTT. Its translation is CSARVDRYTGELFF.

This chain links TRBV20-1 with TRBJ2-7, with D perhaps given as TRBD1 or TRBD2 (5 bases each). The CDR3 runs to 14 residues. The germline V gene has CDR1 DFQATT and CDR2 SNEGSKA (reference sequence). Between the trimmed V and J ends, which lost 5 bases and 3 bases, there was a span of 17 bases. DNA for the CDR3: TGCAGTGCTGGACCGGGGACGGGAATCTACGAGCAGTACTTC. This codes for CSAGPGTGIYEQYF.

CDR3 region: CASSLSQTAEMGQETQYF. Here the CDR3 DNA reads TGTGCCAGCAGCTTATCACAGACGGCGGAAATGGGCCAAGAGACCCAGTACTTC. The V and J genes are TRBV5-8 and TRBJ2-5; D remains ambiguous. Germline V gene lookup returns CDR1 SGHTS and CDR2 YDEGEE. Trimming removed 2 bases at V and 1 base at J, with 21 bases between. The CDR3 consists of 18 residues.

The chain joins TRBV9 to TRBJ2-7; 7 bases agree with TRBD2. V trimming: 4 bases; J trimming: 2 bases; junction bases outside the gene matches: 18. The CDR3 spans 18 residues. The germline CDR1 and CDR2 sequences are SGDLS and YYNGEE. The CDR3 DNA reads TGTGCCAGCAGCCCCCATGAACGTAGTACGCGGGGGACCTACGAGCAGTACTTC. Translation: CASSPHERSTRGTYEQYF.

This clonotype has only one observation. The chain combines TRBV4-1 with TRBJ2-1; 13 nucleotides match TRBD2. The V segment lost 1 base and the J segment 12 bases; nucleotides outside the gene matches: 0. Germline CDR1 reads MGHRA; CDR2 reads YSYEKL. The CDR3 extends over 13 amino acids. CDR3: CASSQGLAGGQFF. DNA for the CDR3: TGCGCCAGCAGCCAAGGACTAGCGGGGGGGCAGTTCTTC.

This clonotype has just a few counts. The chain is built from TRBV10-3 and TRBJ2-3; no clear D. Trimming cost V 5 bases and J 1 base, with 16 bases left between them. Germline CDR1 is ENHRY and CDR2 is SYGVKD. The CDR3 is 16 amino acids. CDR3 loop: CAISWETGRGTDTQYF. The CDR3 nucleotides are TGTGCCATCAGTTGGGAAACGGGCAGAGGCACAGATACGCAGTATTTT.

This clonotype turned up a few times. The chain employs TRBV7-9 and TRBJ2-5; the match to TRBD1 covers 8 bases. The CDR3 spans 15 residues. V lost 3 bases and J lost 2; bases outside the gene matches: 5. Looked up from germline, CDR1 is SEHNR and CDR2 is FQNEAQ (reference sequence). CDR3 coding DNA: TGTGCCAGCAGCTTTACAGGGGGAGAACAAGAGACCCAGTACTTC. Residues: CASSFTGGEQETQYF. Combining the CDR3 with reference TRBV7-9 and TRBJ2-5 gives the whole variable domain DTGVSQNPRHKITKRGQNVTFRCDPISEHNRLYWYRQTLGQGPEFLTYFQNEAQLEKSRLLSDRFSAERPKGSFSTLEIQRTEQGDSAMYLCASSFTGGEQETQYFGPGTRLLVL.

V usage is TRBV18 and J usage is TRBJ2-3; 7 bases match TRBD1. CDR1 and CDR2 (germline): KGHSH, LQKENI. The CDR3 has 16 amino acids. Trimming at V came to 3 bases and at J to 2 bases, leaving 8 bases not matched to a gene. CDR3 DNA sequence: TGTGCCAGCTCACCCCCAGGGGGTTTCCTCACAGATACGCAGTATTTT. Its translation is CASSPPGGFLTDTQYF.

The table lists this clonotype with a few counts. V gene TRBV6-5 combines with J gene TRBJ2-1, with a weak D call TRBD1 (6 bases). In germline, CDR1 is MNHEY, CDR2 SVGAGI. V dropped 0 bases and J dropped 4 bases, with 19 bases sitting between them. The CDR3 spans 18 residues. CDR3 residues: CASSYSEFQGLGYNEQFF. The CDR3 nucleotides read TGTGCCAGCAGTTACTCGGAATTCCAGGGGTTGGGGTACAATGAGCAGTTCTTC.

This clonotype has a handful of counts. The chain combines TRBV7-2 with TRBJ1-1, with D uncertain. This CDR3 spans 11 amino acids. V lost 2 bases and J lost 8, with 6 bases in between. CDR1 and CDR2 from the germline V gene are SGHTA and FQGNSA. As DNA, the CDR3 is TGTGCCAGCAGCTTATGGAGGGAAGCTTTCTTT. It specifies CASSLWREAFF.

The chain recombines TRBV29-1 with TRBJ1-1; D not resolved. The CDR3 has 12 amino acids. Between the trimmed V and J ends, which lost 5 bases and 4 bases, there was a span of 11 bases. Germline CDR1 and CDR2: SQVTM and ANQGSEA. The CDR3 coding sequence is TGCAGCGTTTGGGATAGCGCCACTGAAGCTTTCTTT. It is translated as CSVWDSATEAFF.

The chain employs TRBV6-2 or TRBV6-3 and TRBJ1-5, with D maybe TRBD1 (5 bases). The CDR3 consists of 13 residues. Between the trimmed V and J ends, which lost 5 bases and 10 bases, there was a span of 15 bases. The germline gives CDR1 MNHEY, CDR2 SVGEGT. The CDR3 is CASSRGQGRPQHF. The CDR3 coding sequence is TGTGCCAGCAGTCGAGGGCAGGGTCGTCCCCAGCATTTT.

This clonotype was observed a handful of times. V usage is TRBV2 and J usage is TRBJ1-1; no clear D. Germline loops: CDR1 SNHLY, CDR2 FYNNEI. CDR3 length: 11 residues. The ends were cut back, 3 bases at V and 7 bases at J, with 6 bases in the middle. The CDR3 DNA sequence: TGTGCCAGCAGTGACCTCCATGAAGCTTTCTTT. Translation: CASSDLHEAFF.

This clonotype showed up just a few times. V and J are TRBV10-2 and TRBJ2-1, with TRBD2 matching 15 bases. The germline gives CDR1 WSHSY, CDR2 SAAADI. J lost 7 bases, V lost 10 bases, and 2 bases had no gene match. The CDR3 contains 13 residues. The CDR3 reads CATGTSGRNEQFF. CDR3 in DNA: TGCGCCACGGGGACTAGCGGGAGGAATGAGCAGTTCTTC.

The chain is built from TRBV5-6 and TRBJ1-1; no clear D gene. This CDR3 spans 12 amino acids. Germline CDR1 is SGHDT and CDR2 is YYEEEE. V was trimmed by 2 bases and J by 10 bases, leaving 12 bases between them. CDR3 sequence reads: CASSFGRLGAFF. The CDR3 coding sequence is TGTGCCAGCAGCTTCGGGCGCCTTGGAGCTTTCTTT.

This clonotype has more than one count but fewer than ten. V is TRBV7-2 and J is TRBJ1-5; D is uncertain. V was pared by 3 bases and J by 6 bases, with 6 bases between. CDR3 size: 12 residues. Germline V lookup: CDR1 SGHTA, CDR2 FQGNSA. CDR3 protein: CASSFYGQPQHF. CDR3 sequence (DNA): TGTGCCAGCAGCTTCTATGGTCAGCCCCAGCATTTT.

The chain uses TRBV9 and TRBJ2-5; 10 bases line up with TRBD2. J gave up 4 bases and V 1 base, and 7 bases lay outside the gene matches. Germline-derived CDR1 and CDR2 are SGDLS and YYNGEE. The CDR3 covers 16 residues. This CDR3 reads CASSVLASGGGETQYF. CDR3 coding DNA: TGTGCCAGCAGCGTACTCGCTAGCGGGGGAGGAGAGACCCAGTACTTC.

This chain uses TRBV5-4 with TRBJ2-3; 8 nucleotides agree with TRBD1. Germline CDR1 and CDR2: SGHNT and YYREEE (reference sequence). This CDR3 comprises 16 residues. The trim removed 0 bases at V and 0 bases at J, leaving 3 bases unmatched. The CDR3 is CASSLAGGHSTDTQYF. DNA of the CDR3: TGTGCCAGCAGCTTGGCAGGGGGCCACAGCACAGATACGCAGTATTTT.

The chain couples TRBV6-1 to TRBJ1-5; D remains unclear. The length of the CDR3 is 14 residues. Germline V gives CDR1 MNHNS, CDR2 SASEGT. V lost 6 bases and J 5 bases, leaving 14 bases between the germline ends. The CDR3 DNA is TGTGCCAGCAGCCTCCGGCCGTGGTATCAGCCCCAGCATTTT. Protein: CASSLRPWYQPQHF.

V usage is TRBV7-2 and J usage is TRBJ2-1; tentatively, D is TRBD2 (6 bases). Per the germline V gene, CDR1 is SGHTA and CDR2 is FQGNSA. With 11 bases removed from V and 3 bases from J, the gap between germline ends came to 20 bases. The CDR3 length is 15 residues. The CDR3 bases are TGTGCCGGAGGACTGGGGACTCCCCGCTACAATGAGCAGTTCTTC. This sequence encodes CAGGLGTPRYNEQFF.

This clonotype was picked up a small number of times. The J gene is TRBJ2-7, the V gene TRBV9; possibly TRBD2 for D (5 bases). V lost 0 bases and J lost 5, with 15 bases in between. The CDR3 runs 15 residues. CDR1 is SGDLS and CDR2 is YYNGEE in the germline V gene. The CDR3 reads CASSVDAGPPDEQYF. CDR3 nucleotide sequence: TGTGCCAGCAGCGTAGACGCGGGCCCCCCGGACGAGCAGTACTTC.